These 20 T cell receptor beta chains share one sample of origin, sequenced in a study of blood T cell repertoires in COVID-19. Assay used: immunoSEQ multiplex PCR; TCRdb lists only in-frame clones, some missing. This sample has roughly 150,000 clones, with roughly 81% found just once. The source material was peripheral blood. Receptors were obtained from a woman aged 45-65 years with COVID-19, enrolled during active disease.

The table lists this clone with a count of one. The chain employs TRBV4-1 and TRBJ2-1; 12 nucleotides line up with TRBD2. The ends lost 0 bases at V and 8 bases at J; junction bases unmatched: 8. The CDR3 has 17 amino acids. Germline values: CDR1 MGHRA, CDR2 YSYEKL. In DNA, the CDR3 is TGCGCCAGCAGCCAAGAACCGACGACTAGCGGGGGATATGAGCAGTTCTTC. Its protein product is CASSQEPTTSGGYEQFF.

This chain connects TRBV6-6 to TRBJ2-7; 8 nucleotides line up with TRBD2. The V and J ends lost 6 bases and 5 bases, in that order; junction bases with no gene match: 6. CDR1 and CDR2 from the germline V gene are MNHNY and SVGAGI (reference sequence). The CDR3 extends over 13 amino acids. The CDR3 spells CASSPGGIDEQYF. The CDR3 region has the DNA TGTGCCAGCAGCCCGGGGGGGATCGACGAGCAGTACTTC.

There are many counts of this clone. This chain links TRBV3-1 (or the pseudogene TRBV3-2) with TRBJ2-2, with TRBD2 identical over 7 bases. The CDR3 loop spans 15 amino acids. The junction had 8 bases not matched to a gene; V was cut back by 6 bases and J by 4 bases. In germline, CDR1 is LGHDT, CDR2 YNNKEL (reference sequence). CDR3 sequence: CASRLKGLSTGELFF. The CDR3, as DNA: TGTGCCAGCAGACTGAAGGGACTATCCACCGGGGAGCTGTTTTTT.

V and J are TRBV6-5 and TRBJ1-5, with 9 bases matching TRBD1. With 5 bases clipped from V and 4 bases from J, the junction kept 3 bases outside the gene matches. The length of the CDR3 is 14 residues. Germline V gene lookup returns CDR1 MNHEY and CDR2 SVGAGI. The CDR3 sequence: CASSPTGGNQPQHF. The CDR3 coding sequence is TGTGCCAGCAGTCCGACAGGGGGTAATCAGCCCCAGCATTTT.

The rearrangement uses TRBV7-9 and TRBJ2-5, with D maybe TRBD2 (6 bases). The CDR3 length is 15 residues. Trimming pared 5 bases from V and 5 bases from J, leaving 18 bases between. Germline V gene sequence: CDR1 SEHNR, CDR2 FQNEAQ (reference sequence). As DNA, the CDR3 is TGTGCCAGCAGCCCCCGGGACGGCCGGGGGGAGACCCAGTACTTC. It is translated as CASSPRDGRGETQYF. Full variable domain (rest looked up from reference TRBV7-9 and TRBJ2-5): DTGVSQNPRHKITKRGQNVTFRCDPISEHNRLYWYRQTLGQGPEFLTYFQNEAQLEKSRLLSDRFSAERPKGSFSTLEIQRTEQGDSAMYLCASSPRDGRGETQYFGPGTRLLVL.

Written as DNA, the CDR3 is TGTGCCAGCAGCCAAGCGGTGACTAGCCTGTACAATGAGCAGTTCTTC. This sequence encodes CASSQAVTSLYNEQFF. The chain uses TRBV3-1 (or the pseudogene TRBV3-2) and TRBJ2-1, with 7 positions matching TRBD2. Germline CDR1 is LGHDT and CDR2 is YNNKEL (reference sequence). This CDR3 spans 16 amino acids. V trimming: 1 base; J trimming: 4 bases; junction bases outside the gene matches: 7.

The rearrangement uses TRBV30 and TRBJ2-7; 12 positions agree with TRBD2. The CDR3 loop spans 16 amino acids. Trimming cost V 2 bases and J 5 bases; bases outside gene matches: 10. CDR1 is GTSNPN and CDR2 is SVGIG in the germline V gene (reference sequence). The DNA for the CDR3 is TGTGCCTGGAGTTCCCCTTTACTAGCGGGGGGACACGAGCAGTACTTC. Encoded protein: CAWSSPLLAGGHEQYF.

The gene calls are TRBV4-3 and TRBJ2-2; tentatively, D is TRBD2 (5 bases). This CDR3 is built from 15 residues. Germline V gene lookup returns CDR1 LGHNA and CDR2 YSLEER. V was shortened by 0 bases and J by 7 bases, with 12 bases between the two germline ends. CDR3 protein: CASSQDPWAGGELFF. CDR3 bases: TGCGCCAGCAGCCAAGATCCTTGGGCGGGCGGGGAGCTGTTTTTT.

The rearrangement joins TRBV7-3 to TRBJ2-1, with D maybe TRBD1 (5 bases). V was trimmed by 0 bases and J by 9 bases, leaving 9 bases between them. CDR3 length: 13 residues. Germline CDR1 SGHTA, CDR2 FQGTGA. CDR3 protein: CASSLTGPGEQFF. CDR3 bases: TGTGCCAGCAGCTTAACGGGGCCCGGTGAGCAGTTCTTC.

The chain has TRBV5-4 and TRBJ2-2; 8 bases agree with TRBD1. J gave up 1 base and V 0 bases, and 2 bases lay outside the gene matches. The CDR3 extends over 16 amino acids. The V gene's germline CDR1 is SGHNT and CDR2 YYREEE (reference sequence). The CDR3 sequence is CASSLGGTGNTGELFF. The CDR3 DNA follows: TGTGCCAGCAGCTTGGGCGGGACAGGGAACACCGGGGAGCTGTTTTTT.

The gene calls are TRBV11-2 and TRBJ2-1, with 12 bases matching TRBD2. Losses at the gene ends were 2 bases for V and 6 bases for J; bases not matched to a gene: 5. The CDR3 is 16 amino acids. The germline V gene has CDR1 SGHAT and CDR2 FQNNGV. CDR3 DNA sequence: TGTGCCAGCAGCTTAATTCTAGCGGGGGGGCCCAATGAGCAGTTCTTC. Encoded protein: CASSLILAGGPNEQFF.

This chain connects TRBV24-1 to TRBJ1-2; D gene unclear. Germline CDR1 and CDR2: KGHDR and SFDVKD. The CDR3 consists of 14 residues. V shed 3 bases and J shed 6 bases, with 13 bases lying between them. In nucleotides, the CDR3 is TGTGCCACCAGTGATCACGCGGCCGCGGATGGCTACACCTTC. It yields the protein CATSDHAAADGYTF.

This clone was counted only a few times. This chain uses TRBV5-1 with TRBJ1-1; 8 bases fit TRBD1. J lost 3 bases, V lost 4 bases, and 11 bases had no gene match. Germline V lookup: CDR1 SGHRS, CDR2 YFSETQ. There are 16 residues in the CDR3. The chain's CDR3 is CASSADGQGSYTEAFF. CDR3 DNA sequence: TGCGCCAGCAGCGCTGACGGACAGGGAAGCTACACTGAAGCTTTCTTT.

This clone was seen once. A junction boundary mismatches the germline segment, possibly from a read error. V usage is TRBV6-2 or TRBV6-3 and J usage is TRBJ1-1, with a weak D call TRBD1 (6 bases). CDR1 and CDR2 from the germline V gene are MNHEY and SVGEGT. The CDR3 totals 11 residues. The CDR3 nucleotides read TGTGCCAGCAGTTTGGGGGCCCGGGTTTCCTTT. Protein: CASSLGARVSF.

The chain is built from TRBV5-1 and TRBJ2-3; 8 bases fit TRBD1. Looked up from germline, CDR1 is SGHRS and CDR2 is YFSETQ. After removal of 0 bases from V and 1 base from J, the junction contained 1 base not matched to a gene. The CDR3 runs 15 residues. The CDR3 region has the DNA TGCGCCAGCAGCTTGGCAGGGGGCGGCACAGATACGCAGTATTTT. Its protein is CASSLAGGGTDTQYF.

This chain joins TRBV7-2 and TRBJ1-6, with D maybe TRBD1 (5 bases). Trimming removed 2 bases from V and 12 bases from J, with 11 bases in between. This CDR3 has 13 amino acids. The germline V gene has CDR1 SGHTA and CDR2 FQGNSA. CDR3 bases: TGTGCCAGCAGCTTATGGCCGGGGGAACCCCTCCACTTT. As protein: CASSLWPGEPLHF.

The CDR3, as DNA: TGTGCCAGCAGCCATCTAGAAGAGACCCAGTACTTC. This sequence encodes CASSHLEETQYF. The genes are TRBV7-9 and TRBJ2-5, with D unclear. The V gene lost 5 bases and the J gene lost 3 bases, with 7 bases spanning the gap. The CDR3 loop spans 12 amino acids. Germline V gene data show CDR1 as SEHNR and CDR2 as FQNEAQ (reference sequence). The full variable domain, rest sourced from reference TRBV7-9 and TRBJ2-5, is DTGVSQNPRHKITKRGQNVTFRCDPISEHNRLYWYRQTLGQGPEFLTYFQNEAQLEKSRLLSDRFSAERPKGSFSTLEIQRTEQGDSAMYLCASSHLEETQYFGPGTRLLVL.

The chain combines TRBV5-1 with TRBJ1-2; perhaps TRBD1 as D (6 bases). This CDR3 comprises 16 residues. Between the trimmed V and J ends, which lost 4 bases and 6 bases, there was a span of 22 bases. The germline V gene has CDR1 SGHRS and CDR2 YFSETQ. This CDR3 is CASSPEGGEARHGYTF. CDR3 DNA: TGCGCCAGCAGCCCGGAAGGGGGTGAGGCACGGCATGGCTACACCTTC.

This clone has a single count. The rearrangement links TRBV11-3 to TRBJ1-1, with 8 bases aligning to TRBD1. V lost 7 bases to trimming and J lost 5 bases; unmatched junction nucleotides: 15. Germline CDR1 reads SGHNT; CDR2 reads YENEEA. The length of the CDR3 is 16 residues. CDR3: CASTQGQGAMGTEAFF. CDR3 sequence (DNA): TGTGCCAGCACCCAGGGGCAGGGGGCGATGGGAACTGAAGCTTTCTTT.

CDR3 in DNA: TGTGCCAGCAGCTTAGACAGAGACAGAAGAAATTCACCCCTCCACTTT. It yields the protein CASSLDRDRRNSPLHF. V usage is TRBV7-6 and J usage is TRBJ1-6; weak D call: TRBD1 (5 bases). The CDR3 is 16 residues long. Germline V gene lookup returns CDR1 SGHVS and CDR2 FNYEAQ. V was shortened by 1 base and J by 7 bases, with 14 bases between the two germline ends.